These 26 T cell receptor beta chains originate from one sample sequenced in a study of cytomegalovirus exposure and HLA in healthy donors. 60 Vbeta and 13 Jbeta primers were used in PCR. Profiled with immunoSEQ multiplex PCR; TCRdb holds only in-frame clones, not every one. The sample lists 150,000 to 200,000 clones, about 71% occurring once. Sequencing was carried out using PBMCs. These receptors originate from a woman aged 40 to 55 in good health and CMV-seropositive.

The table lists this clone with a count of one. In DNA form, the CDR3 reads TGTGCCAGCAGCTTTTTAGCGGATAGCTCCTACAATGAGCAGTTCTTC. This gives the protein CASSFLADSSYNEQFF. The chain uses TRBV7-8 and TRBJ2-1, with D tentatively TRBD2 (6 bases). CDR1 is SGHVS and CDR2 is FQNEAQ in the germline V gene. Trimming pared 3 bases from V and 0 bases from J, leaving 12 bases between. The CDR3 length is 16 residues.

The chain carries TRBV28 and TRBJ2-7; weak D call: TRBD2 (6 bases). Germline V gene data show CDR1 as MDHEN and CDR2 as SYDVKM. The V and J ends lost 6 bases and 2 bases respectively, with 17 bases between them. This CDR3 comprises 15 residues. CDR3 coding DNA: TGTGCCAGCAGCCTACCGGGACTCGATCCCTACGAGCAGTACTTC. Encoded protein: CASSLPGLDPYEQYF.

This chain links TRBV5-1 with TRBJ2-3, with TRBD1 identical over 10 bases. The CDR3 consists of 17 residues. V lost 3 bases to trimming and J lost 2 bases; unmatched junction nucleotides: 9. Looked up from germline, CDR1 is SGHRS and CDR2 is YFSETQ. CDR3 sequence: CASSSLTGTGDTDTQYF. The DNA for the CDR3 is TGCGCCAGCAGCTCGCTAACCGGGACAGGGGACACAGATACGCAGTATTTT.

The table lists this clone with a count of one. V is TRBV7-2 and J is TRBJ1-1; 9 positions match TRBD1. The CDR3 is 13 residues long. V was clipped by 5 bases and J by 7 bases; unmatched bases: 5. CDR1 is SGHTA, CDR2 FQGNSA, per germline. The CDR3 DNA is TGTGCCAGCAGCCGAAGACAGGGGGATGAAGCTTTCTTT. This codes for CASSRRQGDEAFF. Filled out from reference TRBV7-2 and TRBJ1-1, the complete variable domain reads GAGVSQSPSNKVTEKGKDVELRCDPISGHTALYWYRQSLGQGLEFLIYFQGNSAPDKSGLPSDRFSAERTGGSVSTLTIQRTQQEDSAVYLCASSRRQGDEAFFGQGTRLTVV.

This clone was seen a few times. The gene calls are TRBV6-5 and TRBJ1-2; D perhaps matches TRBD1 (6 bases). V lost 0 bases, J lost 7 bases, and 12 bases lay in between. This CDR3 comprises 14 residues. From germline, CDR1 is MNHEY and CDR2 SVGAGI. The CDR3 region has the DNA TGTGCCAGCAGTTACTCGGGGGGGGCTTGTGGCTACACCTTC. Its protein product is CASSYSGGACGYTF.

V and J are TRBV7-2 and TRBJ2-7, with 9 bases aligning to TRBD2. With V trimmed by 7 bases and J by 4 bases, 11 bases remained unmatched. The CDR3 contains 15 residues. Germline lookup yields CDR1 SGHTA and CDR2 FQGNSA. CDR3 residues: CASTVGSSGAYEQYF. The CDR3 DNA is TGTGCCAGCACCGTGGGGTCTAGCGGGGCGTACGAGCAGTACTTC.

The chain uses TRBV5-1 and TRBJ1-1; tentative D call: TRBD1 (5 bases). Trimming stripped 1 base from V and 0 bases from J, with 10 bases between. Germline CDR1 and CDR2: SGHRS and YFSETQ. CDR3 size: 15 residues. CDR3 protein: CASSLTPGMNTEAFF. The CDR3 DNA is TGCGCCAGCAGCTTGACCCCAGGGATGAACACTGAAGCTTTCTTT.

J is TRBJ2-7 and V is TRBV18; TRBD1 matches at 8 bases. CDR3 size: 15 residues. J gave up 0 bases and V 6 bases, and 7 bases lay outside the gene matches. Germline-derived CDR1 and CDR2 are KGHSH and LQKENI. Written as DNA, the CDR3 is TGTGCCAGCTCCCCAGGGGGCCGCAGCTCCTACGAGCAGTACTTC. It is translated as CASSPGGRSSYEQYF.

The gene calls are TRBV28 and TRBJ2-6; 7 nucleotides line up with TRBD2. Germline V gene lookup returns CDR1 MDHEN and CDR2 SYDVKM. V gave up 6 bases and J gave up 2 bases; unmatched junction bases: 13. The CDR3 consists of 18 residues. CDR3 nucleotide sequence: TGTGCCAGCAGAACCTTGGAGGGGAGGGGAGCTGGGGCCAACGTCCTGACTTTC. This gives the protein CASRTLEGRGAGANVLTF.

The chain couples TRBV11-2 to TRBJ2-3; 7 bases match TRBD2. V gave up 7 bases and J gave up 3 bases; unmatched junction bases: 4. Looked up from germline, CDR1 is SGHAT and CDR2 is FQNNGV. The CDR3 runs to 13 residues. CDR3 nucleotide sequence: TGTGCCAGCAAGAAGGGAGGGACAGATACGCAGTATTTT. Its translation: CASKKGGTDTQYF.

The chain uses TRBV18 and TRBJ1-6, with D possibly matching TRBD1 (5 bases). Looked up from germline, CDR1 is KGHSH and CDR2 is LQKENI. The CDR3 loop spans 17 amino acids. Trimming left V 6 bases short and J 0 bases short, with 15 bases between. DNA for the CDR3: TGTGCCAGCTCCCACCGGAACAGGAGCTCCTATAATTCACCCCTCCACTTT. Translating gives CASSHRNRSSYNSPLHF.

This chain uses TRBV6-1 with TRBJ1-4; 7 nucleotides align to TRBD1. CDR1 is MNHNS and CDR2 is SASEGT in the germline V gene. The V and J ends lost 6 bases and 6 bases, in that order; junction bases with no gene match: 4. The CDR3 loop spans 13 amino acids. As DNA, the CDR3 is TGTGCCAGCAGAGGGGGCTGGGATGAAAAACTGTTTTTT. This gives the protein CASRGGWDEKLFF.

The gene calls are TRBV7-9 and TRBJ1-5, with 10 positions matching TRBD1. V gave up 5 bases and J gave up 8 bases; unmatched junction bases: 9. The CDR3 loop spans 15 amino acids. Per the germline V gene, CDR1 is SEHNR and CDR2 is FQNEAQ (reference sequence). The CDR3 nucleotides read TGTGCCAGCAGCGGTAGTGGGACAGGGGTAGAGCCCCAGCATTTT. Translating it yields CASSGSGTGVEPQHF. Full variable domain (remainder filled in from reference TRBV7-9 and TRBJ1-5): DTGVSQNPRHKITKRGQNVTFRCDPISEHNRLYWYRQTLGQGPEFLTYFQNEAQLEKSRLLSDRFSAERPKGSFSTLEIQRTEQGDSAMYLCASSGSGTGVEPQHFGDGTRLSIL.

Only a few counts were recorded for this clone. The J gene is TRBJ1-1, the V gene TRBV7-2, with unresolved D. V gave up 2 bases and J gave up 0 bases, with 7 bases separating them. Per the germline V gene, CDR1 is SGHTA and CDR2 is FQGNSA. The CDR3 sequence is 14 residues long. The CDR3 coding sequence is TGTGCCAGCAGCTTATCGGGGTTGAACACTGAAGCTTTCTTT. Protein: CASSLSGLNTEAFF.

The sample holds a few counts of this clone. This chain joins TRBV6-5 and TRBJ2-1; the D gene is possibly TRBD2 (5 bases). Germline V gene sequence: CDR1 MNHEY, CDR2 SVGAGI. The CDR3 extends over 15 amino acids. The V end was cut by 4 bases, the J end by 3 bases, with 13 bases between. The CDR3: CASSLDGGLYNEQFF. The CDR3, as DNA: TGTGCCAGCAGTTTGGACGGAGGCCTCTACAATGAGCAGTTCTTC.

The V call is TRBV5-1, the J call TRBJ1-1, with D possibly being TRBD1 (6 bases). The germline gives CDR1 SGHRS, CDR2 YFSETQ. The CDR3 is 14 residues long. V dropped 2 bases and J dropped 5 bases, with 13 bases sitting between them. The CDR3 bases are TGCGCCAGCAGCTTACAGGGATTTGCGACTGAAGCTTTCTTT. Amino acid sequence: CASSLQGFATEAFF.

CDR3 sequence (DNA): TGTGCCAGCTCACCCTTCGACACCCTGGCTTACGAGCAGTACTTC. Its protein is CASSPFDTLAYEQYF. The chain couples TRBV18 to TRBJ2-7; no firm D call. The germline V and J ends were trimmed by 3 bases and 4 bases, with 16 bases remaining between them. CDR1 KGHSH and CDR2 LQKENI come from the germline V gene. The length of the CDR3 is 15 residues.

The chain employs TRBV4-1 and TRBJ2-7, with 10 positions matching TRBD1. With V trimmed by 2 bases and J by 4 bases, 2 bases remained unmatched. Germline V gives CDR1 MGHRA, CDR2 YSYEKL. The CDR3 has 14 amino acids. The CDR3 loop is CASSQTGQGYEQYF. Here the CDR3 DNA reads TGCGCCAGCAGCCAAACGGGACAGGGGTACGAGCAGTACTTC.

The genes are TRBV5-4 and TRBJ2-5; TRBD1 agrees at 11 bases. Germline CDR1 and CDR2: SGHNT and YYREEE (reference sequence). The junction had 5 bases not matched to a gene; V was cut back by 2 bases and J by 5 bases. There are 15 residues in the CDR3. CDR3 DNA: TGTGCCAGCAGCTTCCCGGGACAGGGGGGGGAGACCCAGTACTTC. Translated: CASSFPGQGGETQYF.

The chain employs TRBV27 and TRBJ2-4, with 8 bases that match TRBD2. Germline V gives CDR1 MNHEY, CDR2 SMNVEV (reference sequence). This CDR3 is 14 amino acids long. The trim removed 5 bases at V and 6 bases at J, leaving 6 bases unmatched. The CDR3 spells CASSDSGRINIQYF. The CDR3 region has the DNA TGTGCCAGCAGTGACAGCGGGAGAATAAACATTCAGTACTTC.

DNA for the CDR3: TGTGCCAGCAGTGGCCCGTCAGGTCCTCAAGAGACCCAGTACTTC. As protein: CASSGPSGPQETQYF. The genes are TRBV6-5 and TRBJ2-5; no clear D gene. Looked up from germline, CDR1 is MNHEY and CDR2 is SVGAGI. CDR3 size: 15 residues. V lost 5 bases, J lost 2 bases, and 15 bases lay in between.

J is TRBJ1-4 and V is TRBV10-3; D gene unclear. V dropped 4 bases and J dropped 8 bases, with 14 bases sitting between them. CDR3 length equals 14 residues. CDR1 is ENHRY, CDR2 SYGVKD, per germline. Here the CDR3 DNA reads TGTGCCATCAGTGGCAGCGCCAGAGGCGAAAAACTGTTTTTT. Protein product: CAISGSARGEKLFF.

The chain couples TRBV7-9 to TRBJ2-7, with D tentatively TRBD2 (6 bases). This CDR3 region has 14 residues. The ends were cut back, 5 bases at V and 6 bases at J, with 17 bases in the middle. Looked up from germline, CDR1 is SEHNR and CDR2 is FQNEAQ (reference sequence). The CDR3 loop reads CASSTKGGDPEQYF. CDR3 bases: TGTGCCAGCAGCACAAAGGGAGGAGACCCCGAGCAGTACTTC.

The chain carries TRBV6-5 and TRBJ1-2; 7 positions match TRBD1. Germline trimming cut 5 bases from V and 3 bases from J; bases unmatched to any gene: 3. Germline V gives CDR1 MNHEY, CDR2 SVGAGI. The length of the CDR3 is 13 residues. The CDR3 DNA reads as TGTGCCAGCAGTCCCGGGACAGACTATGGCTACACCTTC. This encodes CASSPGTDYGYTF.

The V and J genes are TRBV4-3 and TRBJ2-2; no clear D gene. CDR1 is LGHNA, CDR2 YSLEER, per germline. Trimming removed 2 bases at V and 4 bases at J, with 8 bases between. This CDR3 is built from 14 residues. This CDR3 reads CASSQMSFTGELFF. In nucleotides, the CDR3 is TGCGCCAGCAGCCAAATGAGCTTCACCGGGGAGCTGTTTTTT.

This clone was observed a handful of times. The chain couples TRBV15 to TRBJ2-5; maybe TRBD2 (6 bases). The CDR3 consists of 14 residues. CDR1 and CDR2 from the germline V gene are LNHNV and YYDKDF (reference sequence). Trimming shortened V by 0 bases and J by 5 bases, and 10 bases separated the two germline ends. CDR3 in amino acids: CATSREGGAETQYF. The CDR3 DNA sequence: TGTGCCACCAGCAGAGAAGGCGGGGCCGAGACCCAGTACTTC.